The 6 T cell receptor beta chains reported below all come from one sample, sequenced in a study of regulatory T cells in long-lasting Graves disease. Time point here: persistent/refractory GD, antithyroid drugs over 5 years with positive TRAb. Preparation of the TCR library used RNA extracted from PBMCs. With iRepertoire HTBI primers and Arm-PCR of CDR3 regions, TCR beta libraries were built. TCRdb re-called the multiplex PCR reads through MiXCR, storing one row per CDR3 protein. The repertoire consists of 600,000 to 850,000 distinct CDR3 sequences, with approximately 29% occurring once and the leading ten covering under 55%. The sample was peripheral blood mononuclear cells (PBMCs), taken when the disease was refractory, from a patient treated with antithyroid drugs. The receptors were gathered from a female donor with Graves disease.

The V and J genes are TRBV28 and TRBJ1-1, with D maybe TRBD1 (6 bases). The CDR3 extends over 14 amino acids. V lost 7 bases to trimming and J lost 5 bases, with 17 bases between them. CDR1 MDHEN and CDR2 SYDVKM come from the germline V gene. The CDR3 DNA follows: TGTGCCAGCACTCAGCAGGGGCGTAGAACTGAAGCTTTCTTT. Encoded protein: CASTQQGRRTEAFF.

The chain links TRBV12-3 or TRBV12-4 to TRBJ1-5, with a possible D match to TRBD1 (5 bases). V dropped 4 bases and J dropped 4 bases, with 14 bases sitting between them. The CDR3 extends over 15 amino acids. CDR3 sequence (DNA): TGTGCCAGCAGTTACAGGTCAGGGCAAAATCAGCCCCAGCATTTT. It codes for CASSYRSGQNQPQHF.

This clonotype has at least ten counts. The chain combines TRBV28 with TRBJ1-1; D perhaps matches TRBD1 (6 bases). Trimming stripped 3 bases from V and 4 bases from J, with 12 bases between. Germline loops: CDR1 MDHEN, CDR2 SYDVKM. CDR3 length: 14 amino acids. The CDR3 loop reads CASSFGGQGTEAFF. Here the CDR3 DNA reads TGTGCCAGCAGTTTCGGGGGGCAGGGCACTGAAGCTTTCTTT.

This clonotype was counted many times. This sequence joins TRBV27 and TRBJ1-2, with unresolved D. V was shortened by 2 bases and J by 10 bases, with 17 bases between the two germline ends. The CDR3 consists of 14 residues. The germline V gene encodes CDR1 MNHEY and CDR2 SMNVEV (reference sequence). CDR3 bases: TGTGCCAGCAGTTTAACCCAGACTGGTGTTTTCTACACCTTC. It is translated as CASSLTQTGVFYTF.

The V call is TRBV30, the J call TRBJ2-1; D is unclear. This CDR3 has 13 amino acids. Trimming removed 1 base from V and 4 bases from J, with 8 bases in between. The germline CDR1 and CDR2 sequences are GTSNPN and SVGIG (reference sequence). CDR3: CAWSGSWYNEQFF. DNA of the CDR3: TGTGCCTGGAGTGGGAGCTGGTACAATGAGCAGTTCTTC.

The chain combines TRBV20-1 with TRBJ2-1; no reliable D call. The germline CDR1 and CDR2 sequences are DFQATT and SNEGSKA (reference sequence). The CDR3 sequence is 13 residues long. V was clipped by 3 bases and J by 5 bases, with 11 bases between them. Here the CDR3 reads CSASFQWDNEQFF. CDR3 in DNA: TGCAGTGCTAGTTTCCAATGGGACAATGAGCAGTTCTTC.